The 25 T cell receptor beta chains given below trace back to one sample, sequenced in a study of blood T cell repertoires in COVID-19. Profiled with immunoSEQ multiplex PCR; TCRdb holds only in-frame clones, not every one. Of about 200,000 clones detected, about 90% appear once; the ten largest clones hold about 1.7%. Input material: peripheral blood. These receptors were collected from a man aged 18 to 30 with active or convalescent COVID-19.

This chain's CDR3 is CASSLGSDYYEQYF. The CDR3 DNA sequence: TGTGCCAGCAGCTTGGGGAGCGACTATTACGAGCAGTACTTC. The chain combines TRBV7-2 with TRBJ2-7; D may be TRBD2 (5 bases). Trimming removed 3 bases from V and 4 bases from J, with 13 bases in between. Germline assignment: CDR1 SGHTA and CDR2 FQGNSA. The CDR3 consists of 14 residues.

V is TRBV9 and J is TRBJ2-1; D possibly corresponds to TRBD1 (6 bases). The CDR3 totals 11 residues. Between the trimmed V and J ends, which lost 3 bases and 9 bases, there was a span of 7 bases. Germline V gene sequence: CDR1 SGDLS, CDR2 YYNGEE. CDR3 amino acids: CASSAGVEQFF. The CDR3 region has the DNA TGTGCCAGCAGCGCAGGGGTTGAGCAGTTCTTC.

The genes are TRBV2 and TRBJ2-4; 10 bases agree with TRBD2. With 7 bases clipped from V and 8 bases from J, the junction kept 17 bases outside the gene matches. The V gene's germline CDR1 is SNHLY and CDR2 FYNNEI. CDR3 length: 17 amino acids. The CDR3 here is CASTPRAASGSLDIQYF. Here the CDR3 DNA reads TGTGCCAGCACCCCCCGGGCGGCTAGCGGGAGTTTGGACATTCAGTACTTC.

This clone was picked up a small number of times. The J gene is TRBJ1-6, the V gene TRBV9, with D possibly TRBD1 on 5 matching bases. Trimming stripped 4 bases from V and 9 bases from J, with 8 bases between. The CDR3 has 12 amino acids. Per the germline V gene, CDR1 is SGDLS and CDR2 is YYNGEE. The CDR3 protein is CASSKDTSPLHF. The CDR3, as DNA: TGTGCCAGCAGCAAGGACACTTCACCCCTCCACTTT.

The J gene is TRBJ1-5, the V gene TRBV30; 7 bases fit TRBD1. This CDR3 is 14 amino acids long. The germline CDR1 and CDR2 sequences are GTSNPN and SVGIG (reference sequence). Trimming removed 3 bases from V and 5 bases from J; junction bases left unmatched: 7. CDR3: CAWSGGQVDQPQHF. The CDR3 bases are TGTGCCTGGAGCGGTGGACAGGTTGATCAGCCCCAGCATTTT. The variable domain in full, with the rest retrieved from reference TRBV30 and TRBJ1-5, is SQTIHQWPATLVQPVGSPLSLECTVEGTSNPNLYWYRQAAGRGLQLLFYSVGIGQISSEVPQNLSASRPQDRQFILSSKKLLLSDSGFYLCAWSGGQVDQPQHFGDGTRLSIL.

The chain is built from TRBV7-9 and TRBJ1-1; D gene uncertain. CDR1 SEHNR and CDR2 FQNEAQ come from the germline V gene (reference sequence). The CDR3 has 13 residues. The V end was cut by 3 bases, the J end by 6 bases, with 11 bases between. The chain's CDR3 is CASSFPGSAEAFF. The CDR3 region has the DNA TGTGCCAGCAGCTTCCCGGGGAGCGCTGAAGCTTTCTTT.

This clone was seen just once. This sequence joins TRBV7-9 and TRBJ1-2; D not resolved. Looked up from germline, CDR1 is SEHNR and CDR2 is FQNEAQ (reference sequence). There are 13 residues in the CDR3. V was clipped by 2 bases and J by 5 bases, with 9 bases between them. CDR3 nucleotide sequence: TGTGCCAGCAGCTTACGTCGAGGTTATGGCTACACCTTC. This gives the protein CASSLRRGYGYTF.

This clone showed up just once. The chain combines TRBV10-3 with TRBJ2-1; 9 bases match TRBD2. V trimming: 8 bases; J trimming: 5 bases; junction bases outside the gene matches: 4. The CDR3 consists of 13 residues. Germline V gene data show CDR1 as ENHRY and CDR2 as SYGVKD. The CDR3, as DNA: TGTGCCATCTCTAGCGGGGTTGACAATGAGCAGTTCTTC. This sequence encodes CAISSGVDNEQFF.

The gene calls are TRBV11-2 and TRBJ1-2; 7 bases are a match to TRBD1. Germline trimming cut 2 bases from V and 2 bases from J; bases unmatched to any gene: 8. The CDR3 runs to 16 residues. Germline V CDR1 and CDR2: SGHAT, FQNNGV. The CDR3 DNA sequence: TGTGCCAGCAGCTTATCTTGGGACAGCAACAACTATGGCTACACCTTC. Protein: CASSLSWDSNNYGYTF.

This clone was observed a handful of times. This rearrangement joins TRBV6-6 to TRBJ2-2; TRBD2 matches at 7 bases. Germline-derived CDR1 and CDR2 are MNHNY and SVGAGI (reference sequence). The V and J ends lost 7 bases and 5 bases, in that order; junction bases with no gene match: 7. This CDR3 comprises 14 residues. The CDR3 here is CASKGRGGTGELFF. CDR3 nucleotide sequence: TGTGCCAGCAAAGGGAGGGGAGGTACCGGGGAGCTGTTTTTT.

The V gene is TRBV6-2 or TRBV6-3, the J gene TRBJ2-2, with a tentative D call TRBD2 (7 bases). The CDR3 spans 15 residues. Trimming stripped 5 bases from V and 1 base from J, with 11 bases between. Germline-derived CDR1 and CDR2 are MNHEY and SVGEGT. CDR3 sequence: CASSRGGLNTGELFF. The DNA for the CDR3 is TGTGCCAGCAGTAGGGGGGGGCTGAACACCGGGGAGCTGTTTTTT.

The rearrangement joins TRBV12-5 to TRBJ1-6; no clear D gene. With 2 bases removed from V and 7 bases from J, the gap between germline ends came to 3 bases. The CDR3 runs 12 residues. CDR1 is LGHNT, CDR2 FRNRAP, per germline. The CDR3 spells CASGLINSPLHF. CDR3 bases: TGTGCTAGTGGTTTGATAAATTCACCCCTCCACTTT.

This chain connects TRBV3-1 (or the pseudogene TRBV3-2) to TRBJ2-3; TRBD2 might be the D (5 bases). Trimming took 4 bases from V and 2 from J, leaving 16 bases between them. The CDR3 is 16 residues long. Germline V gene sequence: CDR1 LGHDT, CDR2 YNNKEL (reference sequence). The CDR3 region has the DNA TGTGCCAGCAGCCCGACTACCACAACCCACACAGATACGCAGTATTTT. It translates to CASSPTTTTHTDTQYF.

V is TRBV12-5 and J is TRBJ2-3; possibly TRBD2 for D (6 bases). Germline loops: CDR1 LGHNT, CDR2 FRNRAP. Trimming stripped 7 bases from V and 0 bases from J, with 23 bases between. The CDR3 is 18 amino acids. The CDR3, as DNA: TGTGCTAGTGCCAAATTAGCTTGGGGGGTTTCTAGCACAGATACGCAGTATTTT. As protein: CASAKLAWGVSSTDTQYF.

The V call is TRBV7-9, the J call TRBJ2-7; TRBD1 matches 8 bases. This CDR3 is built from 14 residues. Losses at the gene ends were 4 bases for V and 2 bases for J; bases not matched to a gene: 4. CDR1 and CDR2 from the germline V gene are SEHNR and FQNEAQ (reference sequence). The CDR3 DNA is TGTGCCAGCAGCTCAACGGACAGGGCCTACGAGCAGTACTTC. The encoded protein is CASSSTDRAYEQYF.

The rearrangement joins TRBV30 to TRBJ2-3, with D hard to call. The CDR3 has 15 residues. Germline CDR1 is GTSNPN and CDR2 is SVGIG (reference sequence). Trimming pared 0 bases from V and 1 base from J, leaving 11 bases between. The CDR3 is CAWSVKRSGTDTQYF. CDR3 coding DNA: TGTGCCTGGAGTGTCAAAAGATCGGGCACAGATACGCAGTATTTT.

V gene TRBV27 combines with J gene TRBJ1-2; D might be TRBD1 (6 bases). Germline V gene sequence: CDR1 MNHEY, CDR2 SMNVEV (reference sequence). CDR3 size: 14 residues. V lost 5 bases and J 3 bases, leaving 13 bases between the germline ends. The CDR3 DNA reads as TGTGCCAGCAGTCCACAGGGTATAGACTATGGCTACACCTTC. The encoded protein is CASSPQGIDYGYTF.

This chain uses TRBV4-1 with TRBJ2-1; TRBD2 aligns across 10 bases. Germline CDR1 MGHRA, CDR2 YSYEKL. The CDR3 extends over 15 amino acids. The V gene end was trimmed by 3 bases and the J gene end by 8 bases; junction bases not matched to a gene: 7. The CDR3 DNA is TGCGCCAGCAGCCAGATGGGGACTAGCGCGGATGAGCAGTTCTTC. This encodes CASSQMGTSADEQFF.

The CDR3 reads CASSLGSGSRYEQYF. Here the CDR3 DNA reads TGTGCCAGCAGCTTAGGAAGCGGGAGTAGGTACGAGCAGTACTTC. The chain recombines TRBV7-8 with TRBJ2-7; 8 positions agree with TRBD2. The CDR3 extends over 15 amino acids. The V gene's germline CDR1 is SGHVS and CDR2 FQNEAQ. V shed 1 base and J 4 bases; nucleotides not matched to a gene: 6.

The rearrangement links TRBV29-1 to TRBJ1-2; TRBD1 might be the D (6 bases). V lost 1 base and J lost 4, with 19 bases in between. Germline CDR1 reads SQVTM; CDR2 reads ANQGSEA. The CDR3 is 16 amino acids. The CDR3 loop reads CSVEGVGGPLGYGYTF. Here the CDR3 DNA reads TGCAGCGTTGAAGGGGTCGGGGGGCCTCTGGGCTATGGCTACACCTTC.

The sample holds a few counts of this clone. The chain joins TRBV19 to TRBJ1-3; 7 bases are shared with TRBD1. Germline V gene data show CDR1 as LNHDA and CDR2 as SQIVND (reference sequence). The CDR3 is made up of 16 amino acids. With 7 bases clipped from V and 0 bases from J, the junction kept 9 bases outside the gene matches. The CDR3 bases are TGTGCCAGTAACCCGACAGGGTTAAGCTCTGGAAACACCATATATTTT. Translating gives CASNPTGLSSGNTIYF.

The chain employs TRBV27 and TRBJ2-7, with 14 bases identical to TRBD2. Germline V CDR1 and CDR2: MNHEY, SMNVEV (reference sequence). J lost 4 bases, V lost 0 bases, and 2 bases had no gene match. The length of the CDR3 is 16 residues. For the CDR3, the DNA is TGTGCCAGCAGTTTATCAGGACTAGCGGGGGGTTACGAGCAGTACTTC. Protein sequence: CASSLSGLAGGYEQYF.

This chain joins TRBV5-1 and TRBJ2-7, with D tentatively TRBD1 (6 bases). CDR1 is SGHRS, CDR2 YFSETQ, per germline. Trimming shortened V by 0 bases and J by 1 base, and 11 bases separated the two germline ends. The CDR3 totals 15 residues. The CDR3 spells CASSLEGGMSYEQYF. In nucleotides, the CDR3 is TGCGCCAGCAGCTTGGAAGGGGGTATGTCCTACGAGCAGTACTTC.

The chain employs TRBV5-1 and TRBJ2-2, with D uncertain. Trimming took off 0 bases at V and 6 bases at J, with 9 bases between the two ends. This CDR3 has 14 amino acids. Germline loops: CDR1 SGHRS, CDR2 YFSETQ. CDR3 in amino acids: CASSLEDWAGELFF. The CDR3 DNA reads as TGCGCCAGCAGCTTGGAAGACTGGGCCGGGGAGCTGTTTTTT.

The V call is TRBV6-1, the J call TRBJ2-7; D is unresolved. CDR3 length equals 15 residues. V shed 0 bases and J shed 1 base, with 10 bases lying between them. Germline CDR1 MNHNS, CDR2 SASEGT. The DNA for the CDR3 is TGTGCCAGCAGTGAAGCTTATTCCCTGTCCTACGAGCAGTACTTC. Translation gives CASSEAYSLSYEQYF.